This is a list of T cell receptor beta chains from one sample in a study of T-cell reconstitution after alpha-beta-depleted transplantation in children. Using its own MiXCR run on the PCR reads, TCRdb lists one record per CDR3 protein. The data contain 450,000 to 550,000 distinct CDR3 sequences, approximately 10% of them singletons. This specimen was PBMCs, mostly from graft donor cells, taken 180 days after TCRalphabeta/CD19-depleted stem cell transplant. Receptors originate from a female patient between 2 and 15 years old who had a stem cell transplant for aplastic anemia, so the T cells may come from the graft donor. Both conserved end residues are part of each CDR3. The D gene is left open where the match is weak. For some rows the clone size is stated as once, few or many, or as a class when expanded; others skip it.

V	D	J	size	CDR3	DNA
TRBV19	NA	TRBJ1-2	NA	CASSARPGEGGYTF	TGTGCCAGTAGTGCGCGTCCAGGGGAAGGAGGCTACACCTTC
TRBV19	NA	TRBJ2-5	NA	CATKGPTGSRVQETQYF	TGTGCCACCAAAGGTCCCACAGGGAGTAGGGTCCAAGAGACCCAGTACTTC
TRBV9	NA	TRBJ2-3	NA	CASSVDAGYASTDTQYF	TGTGCCAGCAGCGTAGACGCGGGCTATGCTAGCACAGATACGCAGTATTTT
TRBV12-3/TRBV12-4	TRBD1	TRBJ2-6	many	CASSSGTGAAGANVLTF	TGTGCCAGCAGTTCCGGGACAGGGGCGGCTGGGGCCAACGTCCTGACTTTC
TRBV29-1	TRBD1	TRBJ2-3	few	CSVEGGQGAFTDTQYF	TGCAGCGTTGAAGGGGGACAGGGGGCTTTCACAGATACGCAGTATTTT
TRBV9	NA	TRBJ2-6	NA	CASSPSGGRFYFGANVLTF	TGTGCCAGCAGCCCGAGTGGGGGACGGTTTTATTTTGGGGCCAACGTCCTGACTTTC
TRBV7-8	NA	TRBJ2-7	few	CASSLAMGGYEQYF	TGTGCCAGCAGCTTAGCCATGGGCGGTTACGAGCAGTACTTC
TRBV5-5	NA	TRBJ1-4	NA	CASSPSFRGGRNEKLFF	TGTGCCAGCAGCCCCTCGTTCCGTGGGGGCCGCAATGAAAAACTGTTTTTT
TRBV5-1	NA	TRBJ2-2	few	CASGIWGARGTGELFF	TGCGCCAGCGGCATATGGGGGGCGAGGGGCACCGGGGAGCTGTTTTTT
TRBV20-1	TRBD2	TRBJ2-1	once	CSASPTSGGGHEQFF	TGCAGTGCCTCCCCTACTAGCGGGGGAGGCCATGAGCAGTTCTTC
TRBV27	NA	TRBJ2-3	few	CASSLPGPGDTQYF	TGTGCCAGCAGTTTACCGGGACCAGGGGATACGCAGTATTTT
TRBV7-2	NA	TRBJ2-5	few	CASSLALKEEAQYF	TGTGCCAGCAGCTTAGCGCTAAAGGAGGAGGCCCAGTACTTC
TRBV6-1	NA	TRBJ1-1	NA	CASSGHREATEAFF	TGTGCCAGCAGTGGTCACAGGGAAGCCACTGAAGCTTTCTTT
TRBV27	NA	TRBJ2-6	NA	CASTPGSGANVLTF	TGTGCCAGCACCCCTGGCTCTGGGGCCAACGTCCTGACTTTC
TRBV7-9	NA	TRBJ2-1	NA	CASSLVDTGDNEQFF	TGTGCCAGCAGCTTAGTTGATACAGGCGACAATGAGCAGTTCTTC
TRBV5-5	NA	TRBJ2-4	many	CASSPQVERAYNIQYF	TGTGCCAGCAGCCCCCAAGTTGAGAGGGCGTATAACATTCAGTACTTC
TRBV6-1	NA	TRBJ1-2	few	CASGPREIYTF	TGTGCCAGCGGGCCCAGGGAGATCTACACCTTC
TRBV7-9	NA	TRBJ2-4	NA	CASSRRGPEGVQYF	TGTGCCAGCAGCCGGAGAGGTCCGGAAGGGGTTCAGTACTTC
TRBV6-5	NA	TRBJ1-4	NA	CASSYRGGAGEKLFF	TGTGCCAGCAGTTACCGGGGGGGCGCAGGTGAAAAACTGTTTTTT
TRBV6-2/TRBV6-3	TRBD2	TRBJ2-1	few	CASSYSLRTRGYNEQFF	TGTGCCAGCAGTTACTCCTTAAGGACTAGGGGTTACAATGAGCAGTTCTTC
TRBV20-1	NA	TRBJ2-1	few	CSARAAKEARFF	TGCAGTGCTAGAGCGGCTAAAGAGGCCCGGTTCTTC
TRBV29-1	NA	TRBJ1-4	NA	CSVEGQGPEKLFF	TGCAGCGTTGAAGGCCAGGGCCCTGAAAAACTGTTTTTT
TRBV12-3/TRBV12-4	TRBD1	TRBJ1-2	many	CASNIDRGLNYGYTF	TGTGCCAGCAACATCGACAGGGGCCTAAACTATGGCTACACCTTC
TRBV14	TRBD1	TRBJ2-3	many	CASSHGQVRTDTQYF	TGTGCCAGCAGCCACGGACAGGTCCGCACAGATACGCAGTATTTT
TRBV4-2	NA	TRBJ1-2	NA	CASSTQGFRGYTF	TGTGCCAGCAGCACCCAGGGATTTCGTGGCTACACCTTC
TRBV11-3	NA	TRBJ2-1	NA	CASSQYSNEQFF	TGTGCCAGCAGCCAGTATTCCAATGAGCAGTTCTTC
TRBV28	TRBD1	TRBJ1-2	few	CASSARTGRSNYGYTF	TGTGCCAGCAGTGCCCGGACAGGGCGATCTAACTATGGCTACACCTTC
TRBV7-2	NA	TRBJ1-1	few	CASSLVSRREAFF	TGTGCCAGCAGCTTAGTAAGCCGCCGTGAAGCTTTCTTT
TRBV7-8	NA	TRBJ2-7	NA	CASSLSQGGLNEQYF	TGTGCCAGCAGCTTATCACAGGGGGGGCTGAACGAGCAGTACTTC
TRBV20-1	NA	TRBJ1-1	NA	CSARWGRRDTEAFF	TGCAGTGCCCGATGGGGAAGAAGGGACACTGAAGCTTTCTTT
TRBV9	TRBD2	TRBJ2-1	few	CASSVRGSDNNEQFF	TGTGCCAGCAGCGTACGCGGGAGTGATAACAATGAGCAGTTCTTC
TRBV7-6	TRBD2	TRBJ2-1	NA	CASSLLAGVSEQFF	TGTGCCAGCAGCTTACTAGCGGGAGTTAGTGAGCAGTTCTTC
TRBV5-1	TRBD1	TRBJ2-1	many	CASSLPSPTGAPSFF	TGCGCCAGCAGCCTCCCTTCCCCGACAGGGGCGCCCTCATTCTTC
TRBV20-1	NA	TRBJ2-1	few	CSARRAGSYNEQFF	TGCAGTGCTAGACGGGCAGGGTCCTACAATGAGCAGTTCTTC
TRBV27	NA	TRBJ2-2	NA	CASSYTATSTGELFF	TGTGCCAGCAGTTACACCGCGACGTCCACCGGGGAGCTGTTTTTT
TRBV28	NA	TRBJ2-2	NA	CASTLDRPGTGELFF	TGTGCCAGCACCCTAGACAGGCCCGGAACCGGGGAGCTGTTTTTT
TRBV6-5	NA	TRBJ1-2	NA	CASSYRGWGYTF	TGTGCCAGCAGTTACAGGGGTTGGGGCTACACCTTC
TRBV9	TRBD2	TRBJ2-2	NA	CASSVEGGTRWNTGELFF	TGTGCCAGCAGCGTAGAGGGGGGGACTAGATGGAACACCGGGGAGCTGTTTTTT
TRBV11-2	TRBD2	TRBJ2-1	few	CASSLVFGSAGGGNNEQFF	TGTGCCAGCAGCTTAGTTTTCGGATCTGCGGGAGGAGGGAACAATGAGCAGTTCTTC
TRBV18	NA	TRBJ2-3	few	CASSTDTQYF	TGTGCCAGCTCCACAGATACGCAGTATTTT
TRBV5-5	TRBD1	TRBJ2-4	few	CASSLGEQGAKNIQYF	TGTGCCAGCAGCTTGGGGGAACAGGGGGCCAAAAACATTCAGTACTTC
TRBV28	NA	TRBJ2-5	few	CASSLTDGNQETQYF	TGTGCCAGCAGTTTAACGGACGGAAACCAAGAGACCCAGTACTTC
TRBV28	NA	TRBJ1-2	many	CASNRRTVRYGYTF	TGTGCCAGCAACCGTCGGACAGTCCGCTATGGCTACACCTTC
TRBV5-1	NA	TRBJ2-5	many	CASRLTVDTGRTQYF	TGCGCCAGCAGGTTAACCGTGGACACCGGGAGAACCCAGTACTTC
TRBV3-1	TRBD2	TRBJ2-1	NA	CASSPLAGFVFF	TGTGCCAGCAGCCCCTTAGCGGGATTTGTATTCTTC
TRBV6-5	NA	TRBJ2-4	NA	CASSYGPAKNIQYF	TGTGCCAGCAGTTACGGGCCGGCCAAAAACATTCAGTACTTC
TRBV6-1	NA	TRBJ1-4	NA	CASSVSGGATNEKLFF	TGTGCCAGCAGTGTATCCGGGGGGGCAACTAATGAAAAACTGTTTTTT
TRBV5-4	NA	TRBJ1-6	few	CASSRREASIRWPLHF	TGTGCCAGCAGCCGCCGGGAGGCCAGCATTCGGTGGCCCCTCCACTTT
TRBV10-3	TRBD2	TRBJ2-7	NA	CAISESSSGTYEQYF	TGTGCCATCAGTGAGTCCTCTAGCGGGACCTACGAGCAGTACTTC
TRBV5-1	NA	TRBJ1-5	NA	CASSLELEGPRDF	TGCGCCAGCAGCTTGGAATTGGAGGGACCCAGGGATTTT
TRBV25-1	NA	TRBJ2-7	NA	CTIQKGNEQYF	TGTACCATCCAAAAGGGGAACGAGCAGTACTTC
TRBV6-1	NA	TRBJ2-5	few	CASRPTEKETQYF	TGTGCCAGCAGGCCGACAGAAAAAGAGACCCAGTACTTC
TRBV6-2/TRBV6-3	TRBD1	TRBJ1-5	NA	CASNGQGYSNQPQHF	TGTGCCAGCAACGGACAGGGGTATAGCAATCAGCCCCAGCATTTT
TRBV7-9	TRBD1	TRBJ2-5	few	CASSRTSGTGNLETQYF	TGTGCCAGCAGCCGAACCTCCGGGACAGGGAATCTAGAGACCCAGTACTTC
TRBV6-5	NA	TRBJ1-6	many	CASSYGTLDNSPLHF	TGTGCCAGCAGTTACGGGACATTAGATAATTCACCCCTCCACTTT
TRBV20-1	NA	TRBJ1-2	few	CSASTGDYGYTF	TGCAGTGCTAGCACCGGGGACTATGGCTACACCTTC
TRBV5-1	TRBD1	TRBJ1-4	few	CASSFGTGGRNEKLFF	TGCGCCAGCAGCTTCGGGACAGGGGGCCGTAATGAAAAACTGTTTTTT
TRBV7-2	NA	TRBJ2-4	few	CASSLGILGLAKNIQYF	TGTGCCAGCAGCTTAGGGATTTTGGGACTAGCCAAAAACATTCAGTACTTC
TRBV20-1	NA	TRBJ2-1	NA	CSARGQYGGEQFF	TGCAGTGCTAGAGGTCAGTACGGAGGGGAGCAGTTCTTC
TRBV28	NA	TRBJ1-5	NA	CASSLRDTGNQPQHF	TGTGCCAGCAGTTTGAGGGACACTGGCAATCAGCCCCAGCATTTT